The clone carrying this TCR beta chain was counted at least ten times. The target antigen is unknown. Each CDR3 protein gets one entry after TCRdb re-called the RT-PCR reads with MiXCR. This table holds approximately 300,000 distinct CDR3 sequences, roughly 22% found once. The CDR3 runs to 18 residues. CDR1 is ENHRY, CDR2 SYGVKD, per germline. Between the trimmed V and J ends, which lost 0 bases and 0 bases, there was a span of 16 bases. This specimen belongs to a study of response to subunit inactivated influenza vaccine. General study points: Each seasonal influenza vaccination recruits few new T cells, the authors suggested.

The chain has TRBV10-3 and TRBJ2-3, with D tentatively TRBD1 (5 bases). The sequence derives from a man between 50 and 70 years old who received an inactivated influenza vaccine. Specimen: PBMCs from blood, collected less than 22 months after vaccination. Written as DNA, the CDR3 is TGTGCCATCAGTGAGTCAATACGGGCAGGGTCAAGCACAGATACGCAGTATTTT. Its translation is CAISESIRAGSSTDTQYF.